The 5 T cell receptor beta chains below all came from one sample that was sequenced in a study of blood T cells in healthy people across ages. Then a second PCR, running roughly 6 to 12 cycles, was carried out with a sample-barcoded 5' primer and a J-beta primer mix. TCRdb passed the 5' RACE reads through MiXCR, listing each CDR3 protein once. The sample holds approximately 1,000,000 distinct CDR3 sequences, less than 50% seen once. Sequenced sample: blood. The receptors originated from a woman aged 55-69 years in good health.

The J gene is TRBJ2-7, the V gene TRBV12-5; D is possibly TRBD1 (6 bases). Trimming took 7 bases from V and 0 from J, leaving 19 bases between them. In germline, CDR1 is LGHNT, CDR2 FRNRAP. The CDR3 totals 16 residues. CDR3 sequence (DNA): TGTGCTAGTGTCGACCCCGGGACAAGGAGCTCCTACGAGCAGTACTTC. Its translation is CASVDPGTRSSYEQYF.

The J gene is TRBJ2-6, the V gene TRBV11-2; possible D gene TRBD1, 7 bases. Germline V gives CDR1 SGHAT, CDR2 FQNNGV. V was trimmed by 1 base and J by 1 base, leaving 17 bases between them. The CDR3 is 19 residues long. The chain's CDR3 is CASSLGRMTGRSGANVLTF. The CDR3 DNA follows: TGTGCCAGCAGCTTAGGCCGGATGACAGGGAGGTCTGGGGCCAACGTCCTGACTTTC.

This clonotype occurred a few times. The rearrangement links TRBV7-2 to TRBJ2-1, with 7 bases aligning to TRBD2. The CDR3 has 15 amino acids. Germline V gene data show CDR1 as SGHTA and CDR2 as FQGNSA. V shed 5 bases and J 3 bases; nucleotides not matched to a gene: 7. CDR3 nucleotide sequence: TGTGCCAGCAGCCAGAGCGGGACCCACTACAATGAGCAGTTCTTC. Translated, it gives CASSQSGTHYNEQFF.

This sequence joins TRBV5-6 and TRBJ2-4; the match to TRBD2 covers 7 bases. The CDR3 has 16 amino acids. Germline CDR1 reads SGHDT; CDR2 reads YYEEEE. Trimming at V came to 5 bases and at J to 0 bases, leaving 8 bases not matched to a gene. Here the CDR3 reads CASRLKRGLAKNIQYF. The CDR3 bases are TGTGCCAGCAGGTTGAAGCGGGGCCTAGCCAAAAACATTCAGTACTTC.

This chain connects TRBV7-8 to TRBJ2-3; D assignment may be TRBD1 or TRBD2 (6 bases each). This CDR3 has 15 amino acids. Deletions cut 0 bases from V and 3 bases from J, with 10 bases between. Germline CDR1 reads SGHVS; CDR2 reads FQNEAQ. CDR3: CASSLARRGTDTQYF. As DNA, the CDR3 is TGTGCCAGCAGCTTAGCAAGGAGGGGGACAGATACGCAGTATTTT. The full variable domain, rest sourced from reference TRBV7-8 and TRBJ2-3, is GAGVSQSPRYKVAKRGQDVALRCDPISGHVSLFWYQQALGQGPEFLTYFQNEAQLDKSGLPSDRFFAERPEGSVSTLKIQRTQQEDSAVYLCASSLARRGTDTQYFGPGTRLTVL.